The present entry profiles one TCR beta chain with its context. These data belong to a study of graft-versus-host responses after intestinal transplantation. Study-level background: Isolated intestinal, liver-intestinal, or multivisceral transplants were what recipients had. Whole-study findings and limits: Early declines in HvG clones that occurred post-transplant were associated with peak circulating GvH clone levels. Present in recipient marrow, GvH clones included some that appeared first in ileum or blood.

Here immunoSEQ multiplex PCR was the method, and the copy in TCRdb shows in-frame clones only, minus some. The sample has some 18,000 clones; 35% to 45% are singletons. The sequence was obtained from a human patient who received an intestinal transplant. Here the sequenced sample was alloreactive CD4+ T cells from a mixed lymphocyte reaction culture, taken before intestinal transplant. Subset specified: CFSE-low proliferating T cells sorted from roughly six-day pre-transplant mixed lymphocyte reaction (GvH or HvG direction).

The CDR3 is CASSLRGFAEAFF. The CDR3 region has the DNA TGCGCCAGCAGCTTGAGGGGCTTCGCTGAAGCTTTCTTT. The chain joins TRBV5-1 to TRBJ1-1; D possibly corresponds to TRBD1 (5 bases). This CDR3 has 13 residues. V was pared by 1 base and J by 6 bases, with 10 bases between. Germline V gives CDR1 SGHRS, CDR2 YFSETQ.